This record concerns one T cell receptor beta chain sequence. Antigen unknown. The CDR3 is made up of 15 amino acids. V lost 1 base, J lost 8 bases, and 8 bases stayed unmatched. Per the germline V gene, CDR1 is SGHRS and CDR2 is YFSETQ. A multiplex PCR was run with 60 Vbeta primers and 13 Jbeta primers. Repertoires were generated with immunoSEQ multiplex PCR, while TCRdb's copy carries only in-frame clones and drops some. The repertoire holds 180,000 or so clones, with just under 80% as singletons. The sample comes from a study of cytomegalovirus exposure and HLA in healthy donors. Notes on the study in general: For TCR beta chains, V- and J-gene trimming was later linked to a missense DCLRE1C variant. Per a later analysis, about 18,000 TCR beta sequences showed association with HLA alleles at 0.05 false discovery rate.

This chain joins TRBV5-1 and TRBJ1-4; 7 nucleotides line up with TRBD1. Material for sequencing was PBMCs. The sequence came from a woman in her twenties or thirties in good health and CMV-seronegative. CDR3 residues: CASSLFVGTEEKLFF. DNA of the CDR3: TGCGCCAGCAGCTTGTTCGTGGGGACAGAAGAAAAACTGTTTTTT.